What follows is one T cell receptor (beta chain) and its context. Antigen specificity is unknown. The data derive from a study of T cells after yellow fever vaccination. The study, taken as a whole, reports: Only a small proportion of the clonotypes turned up in both the CD4 and the CD8 compartments, likely arising from convergent recombination. Post-booster reappearance was seen for most primary-vaccination clones (around 96% CD4, around 91% CD8).

They built TCR cDNA with 5'RACE template switching, a step that put in a universal primer site and UMIs. TCRdb ran MiXCR on the 5' RACE reads and lists one entry per CDR3 protein. Among 300,000 to 400,000 distinct CDR3 sequences listed, about 10% were seen once. The V and J ends lost 3 bases and 1 base, in that order; junction bases with no gene match: 8. Germline V gene data show CDR1 as ENHRY and CDR2 as SYGVKD. The CDR3 is 16 residues long. The sequencing here drew on CD4+ T cells sorted from PBMCs, taken 45 days after the yellow fever booster vaccination. The chain recombines TRBV10-3 with TRBJ1-1; TRBD1 aligns across 7 bases. The source of this sequence is a young man who received the YFV17D yellow fever vaccine. This CDR3 is CAISDWTGRKNTEAFF. The CDR3 DNA follows: TGTGCCATCAGTGATTGGACAGGAAGAAAGAACACTGAAGCTTTCTTT.